The rows below give T cell receptor beta chains drawn from one sample of a study of identical twins. TCRdb used MiXCR to reprocess the 5' RACE reads, holding one entry per CDR3 protein. The sample gives 450,000 or so distinct CDR3 sequences, approximately 14% of which show up once; about 0.53% is in the top ten. This sample was shared with a second study, whose subject was yellow fever vaccine responses in identical twins.

The sample taken for sequencing was CD4+ T cells sorted from blood. The receptors were sampled from a woman aged 18-29 years in good health. CDR3s include the opening cysteine and the closing phenylalanine or tryptophan. The D gene is left open where the match is weak. Not all rows give a size; the values are once, few, many and, for expanded clones, a class.

v_call: TRBV4-2; j_call: TRBJ2-7; clone_size: many; d_call: .; cdr3_aa: CASSQDLAGHYEQYF; cdr3_nt: TGTGCCAGCAGCCAAGATCTAGCAGGCCACTACGAGCAGTACTTC
v_call: TRBV12-3/TRBV12-4; j_call: TRBJ2-1; clone_size: many; d_call: TRBD2; cdr3_aa: CASSRGGLSNEQFF; cdr3_nt: TGTGCCAGCAGTCGGGGGGGCCTTTCGAATGAGCAGTTCTTC
v_call: TRBV15; j_call: TRBJ2-3; clone_size: few; d_call: TRBD1; cdr3_aa: CATSPGGGTDTQYF; cdr3_nt: TGTGCCACCAGCCCAGGGGGTGGCACAGATACGCAGTATTTT
v_call: TRBV20-1; j_call: TRBJ2-1; clone_size: .; d_call: .; cdr3_aa: CSALGRRPLLEQFF; cdr3_nt: TGCAGTGCTCTGGGGCGGCGGCCACTCTTAGAGCAGTTCTTC
v_call: TRBV4-1; j_call: TRBJ2-1; clone_size: few; d_call: .; cdr3_aa: CASSQAYNEQFF; cdr3_nt: TGCGCCAGCAGCCAGGCTTACAATGAGCAGTTCTTC
v_call: TRBV20-1; j_call: TRBJ2-1; clone_size: few; d_call: .; cdr3_aa: CSARLEYEQFF; cdr3_nt: TGCAGTGCTAGATTAGAGTATGAGCAGTTCTTC
v_call: TRBV5-1; j_call: TRBJ2-2; clone_size: few; d_call: .; cdr3_aa: CASSLGSQIRGTGELFF; cdr3_nt: TGCGCCAGCAGCTTGGGCTCCCAGATTCGGGGCACCGGGGAGCTGTTTTTT
v_call: TRBV15; j_call: TRBJ2-7; clone_size: few; d_call: .; cdr3_aa: CATSRGLNGGVHEQYF; cdr3_nt: TGTGCCACCAGCAGAGGACTAAACGGCGGGGTACACGAGCAGTACTTC
v_call: TRBV29-1; j_call: TRBJ2-1; clone_size: .; d_call: TRBD2; cdr3_aa: CSVERGTSYNEQFF; cdr3_nt: TGCAGCGTAGAGCGGGGGACCTCCTACAATGAGCAGTTCTTC
v_call: TRBV6-5; j_call: TRBJ2-2; clone_size: .; d_call: TRBD2; cdr3_aa: CASSYSSGGYTGELFF; cdr3_nt: TGTGCCAGCAGTTACTCATCGGGAGGGTACACCGGGGAGCTGTTTTTT
v_call: TRBV6-5; j_call: TRBJ2-1; clone_size: few; d_call: .; cdr3_aa: CASSFSNTGYNEQFF; cdr3_nt: TGTGCCAGCAGTTTCTCGAATACAGGGTACAATGAGCAGTTCTTC
v_call: TRBV24-1; j_call: TRBJ2-1; clone_size: many; d_call: TRBD1; cdr3_aa: CATSDLSGQGSYNEQFF; cdr3_nt: TGTGCCACCAGTGATTTGTCGGGACAGGGGTCCTACAATGAGCAGTTCTTC
v_call: TRBV5-1; j_call: TRBJ2-7; clone_size: .; d_call: .; cdr3_aa: CASSQGTLYEQYF; cdr3_nt: TGCGCCAGCAGCCAAGGGACTCTCTACGAGCAGTACTTC
v_call: TRBV5-1; j_call: TRBJ2-2; clone_size: many; d_call: .; cdr3_aa: CASSLSRGTGELFF; cdr3_nt: TGCGCCAGCAGCTTGTCCAGGGGCACCGGGGAGCTGTTTTTT
v_call: TRBV6-1; j_call: TRBJ2-6; clone_size: few; d_call: .; cdr3_aa: CASGEYSGANVLTF; cdr3_nt: TGTGCCAGCGGGGAATACTCTGGGGCCAACGTCCTGACTTTC
v_call: TRBV11-2; j_call: TRBJ2-7; clone_size: .; d_call: TRBD1; cdr3_aa: CASRFLPTGNEQYF; cdr3_nt: TGTGCCAGCAGGTTTCTGCCGACAGGGAACGAGCAGTACTTC
v_call: TRBV27; j_call: TRBJ2-7; clone_size: few; d_call: TRBD1; cdr3_aa: CASSQVSGTGAYEQYF; cdr3_nt: TGTGCCAGCAGTCAAGTCTCCGGGACAGGAGCCTACGAGCAGTACTTC
v_call: TRBV20-1; j_call: TRBJ1-2; clone_size: .; d_call: TRBD1; cdr3_aa: CSARDRGAREGQGSYYGYTF; cdr3_nt: TGCAGTGCTAGAGATCGGGGAGCTAGGGAAGGACAGGGGTCGTACTATGGCTACACCTTC
v_call: TRBV28; j_call: TRBJ1-1; clone_size: few; d_call: .; cdr3_aa: CASRLITEAFF; cdr3_nt: TGTGCCAGCAGGCTGATCACTGAAGCTTTCTTT
v_call: TRBV10-3; j_call: TRBJ2-3; clone_size: many; d_call: .; cdr3_aa: CATAGQSQDTQYF; cdr3_nt: TGTGCCACCGCGGGACAGAGCCAAGATACGCAGTATTTT
v_call: TRBV2; j_call: TRBJ2-5; clone_size: .; d_call: TRBD2; cdr3_aa: CASTFNGGAPETQYF; cdr3_nt: TGTGCCAGCACCTTTAACGGGGGGGCCCCAGAGACCCAGTACTTC
v_call: TRBV18; j_call: TRBJ2-7; clone_size: many; d_call: TRBD2; cdr3_aa: CASSKRTSDSYEQYF; cdr3_nt: TGTGCCAGCTCAAAAAGGACTAGCGACTCCTACGAGCAGTACTTC
v_call: TRBV29-1; j_call: TRBJ1-2; clone_size: many; d_call: .; cdr3_aa: CSVEGFGGYTF; cdr3_nt: TGCAGCGTTGAAGGGTTCGGTGGCTACACCTTC
v_call: TRBV9; j_call: TRBJ2-3; clone_size: many; d_call: TRBD1; cdr3_aa: CASSQTGAGTDTQYF; cdr3_nt: TGTGCCAGCAGCCAGACAGGGGCTGGCACAGATACGCAGTATTTT
v_call: TRBV9; j_call: TRBJ2-3; clone_size: few; d_call: TRBD1; cdr3_aa: CASSDRVGTDTQYF; cdr3_nt: TGTGCCAGCAGTGACAGGGTAGGCACAGATACGCAGTATTTT
v_call: TRBV6-2/TRBV6-3; j_call: TRBJ2-4; clone_size: many; d_call: .; cdr3_aa: CASSYDPTAQGAKNIQYF; cdr3_nt: TGTGCCAGCAGTTACGACCCCACCGCGCAGGGAGCCAAAAACATTCAGTACTTC
v_call: TRBV7-2; j_call: TRBJ1-2; clone_size: many; d_call: TRBD1; cdr3_aa: CASSFIRGYGYTF; cdr3_nt: TGTGCCAGCAGCTTTATCAGGGGGTATGGCTACACCTTC
v_call: TRBV20-1; j_call: TRBJ2-3; clone_size: few; d_call: .; cdr3_aa: CSATTASRTDTQYF; cdr3_nt: TGCAGTGCTACGACAGCTAGCCGCACAGATACGCAGTATTTT
v_call: TRBV28; j_call: TRBJ2-7; clone_size: few; d_call: .; cdr3_aa: CASSLAGTDFYEQYF; cdr3_nt: TGTGCCAGCAGTTTGGCCGGGACGGATTTCTACGAGCAGTACTTC
v_call: TRBV12-3/TRBV12-4; j_call: TRBJ1-2; clone_size: .; d_call: TRBD1; cdr3_aa: CASSIRQGPGYTF; cdr3_nt: TGTGCCAGCAGCATTCGACAGGGGCCAGGCTACACCTTC
v_call: TRBV28; j_call: TRBJ2-7; clone_size: many; d_call: .; cdr3_aa: CASSLDRTGYEQYF; cdr3_nt: TGTGCCAGCAGTTTAGATCGAACGGGGTACGAGCAGTACTTC